These 3 T cell receptor gamma chains originate from one sample sequenced in a study of γδ T cells in repeated Plasmodium falciparum infection (dated by TCRdb to the early 2020s). Vgamma9/Vdelta2+ and Vdelta2-negative gammadelta T cell populations were flow-sorted from peripheral blood mononuclear cells for bulk TCR repertoire analysis. Libraries came from multiplex PCR. The run used an Illumina MiSeq. TCRdb reprocessed the public data with the CATT caller; entries with the same nucleotide sequence were combined afterwards. This sample comprises 25,000 to 30,000 gamma-chain clones, about 3% of them detected only once. 30% to 35% of the sample lies in the top ten. The sequenced sample was gamma-delta T cells from blood. The receptors come from a pool of human donors (malaria-infected and uninfected, not separated).

Worth noting for this clone: This DNA's translation and the protein TCRdb lists, from a much larger clone, do not match at residue 17, likely due to a read error; the protein shown is translated from the DNA. The V gene corresponds to TRGV9; no J gene was called. This CDR3 is built from 19 residues. CDR1 and CDR2 from the germline V gene are GITISATS and ISYDGTV (reference sequence). This CDR3 is CALWEVRKEQELGKKIRVF. CDR3 bases: TGTGCCTTGTGGGAGGTGCGTAAGGAACAAGAGTTGGGCAAAAAAATCAGGGTATTT.

Regarding this clone: TCRdb records a much larger clone's protein for this DNA, with a difference at residue 9 that likely arises from a read error; the protein given is the translation of the DNA. CDR3 in DNA: TGTGCCACCTGGGACGGGCGAAGTGGTTGGATCAAGACGTTT. This gives the protein CATWDGRSGWIKTF. V gene TRGV2 combines with J gene TRGJP2. The length of the CDR3 is 14 residues. CDR1 is EGSNGY, CDR2 YDSYNSKV, per germline.

The table lists this clone with many counts. A far larger clone lies a single base away; this is likely a read error. This sample includes further DNA sequences coding for the same CDR3. The J segment was not called; the V segment is TRGV4. This CDR3 contains 12 residues. Germline assignment: CDR1 EGSTGY and CDR2 YDSYTSSV. The CDR3 spells CATWDGQYKKLF. CDR3 DNA: TGTGCCACCTGGGATGGACAATATAAAAAACTCTTT.